The 31 T cell receptor beta chains in this list originate from one sample, sequenced in a study of cytotoxic CD8 clonotypes in ibrutinib-treated CLL. Produced via immunoSEQ multiplex PCR; TCRdb's table is partial and in-frame only. Of 150,000 or so clones listed, around 84% were seen once; the top ten hold 7.6%. This material consisted of PBMCs, taken after 36 months of ibrutinib treatment. The receptors originated from a human donor with chronic lymphocytic leukemia.

The sample holds a few counts of this clone. V is TRBV5-1 and J is TRBJ2-2; the D is unclear. V dropped 3 bases and J dropped 3 bases, with 3 bases sitting between them. The CDR3 spans 12 residues. Germline CDR1 is SGHRS and CDR2 is YFSETQ. The CDR3 coding sequence is TGCGCCAGCAGCTCTTACACCGGGGAGCTGTTTTTT. Translation: CASSSYTGELFF.

CDR3 region: CASSDRGLANEKLFF. CDR3 coding DNA: TGTGCCAGTAGCGACAGGGGTCTGGCTAATGAAAAACTGTTTTTT. The chain joins TRBV19 to TRBJ1-4, with 8 bases fitting TRBD1. The V gene's germline CDR1 is LNHDA and CDR2 SQIVND (reference sequence). The CDR3 is 15 amino acids. The trim removed 6 bases at V and 3 bases at J, leaving 6 bases unmatched.

The chain links TRBV6-9 to TRBJ2-7; tentative D call: TRBD2 (6 bases). Germline CDR1 reads MNHGY; CDR2 reads SVAAGI. This CDR3 is 11 amino acids long. This chain's CDR3 is CSVRTNYEQYF. CDR3 in DNA: TGTTCGGTACGGACTAACTACGAGCAGTACTTC.

This clone was recorded a few times. In DNA, the CDR3 is TGTGCCAGCAGTTACGGGCAGGGAGGTTACGAGCAGTACTTC. This translates into CASSYGQGGYEQYF. The V gene is TRBV6-5, the J gene TRBJ2-7; D might be TRBD2 (6 bases). The CDR3 consists of 14 residues. Trimming cost V 2 bases and J 4 bases, with 12 bases left between them. Germline CDR1 is MNHEY and CDR2 is SVGAGI.

The chain has TRBV30 and TRBJ2-1; 11 positions match TRBD2. The CDR3 has 15 amino acids. CDR1 and CDR2 from the germline V gene are GTSNPN and SVGIG (reference sequence). Losses at the gene ends were 6 bases for V and 7 bases for J; bases not matched to a gene: 11. The CDR3 DNA reads as TGTGCCTGTCGCAGACTAGCGGGGCCTCGAAATGAGCAGTTCTTC. It codes for CACRRLAGPRNEQFF.

The chain is built from TRBV9 and TRBJ2-5; TRBD2 matches at 10 bases. The CDR3 has 19 amino acids. The J segment lost 1 base and the V segment lost 3 bases, leaving 15 bases of the junction unmatched. CDR1 and CDR2 from the germline V gene are SGDLS and YYNGEE. The CDR3 spells CASSGPPTLAGDPQETQYF. In DNA form, the CDR3 reads TGTGCCAGCAGCGGCCCACCGACTCTAGCGGGAGACCCCCAAGAGACCCAGTACTTC.

J is TRBJ1-4 and V is TRBV5-6, with 10 bases that match TRBD1. CDR1 and CDR2 (germline): SGHDT, YYEEEE. This CDR3 region has 15 residues. Losses at the gene ends were 4 bases for V and 5 bases for J; bases not matched to a gene: 5. The CDR3 sequence: CASSRPGQGNEKLFF. As DNA, the CDR3 is TGTGCCAGCAGCCGACCGGGACAGGGGAATGAAAAACTGTTTTTT.

The sample holds a few counts of this clone. The chain's CDR3 is CASSEQGIGYTF. CDR3 in DNA: TGTGCCAGTAGCGAACAGGGGATTGGCTACACCTTC. J is TRBJ1-2 and V is TRBV19; 7 positions agree with TRBD1. The germline gives CDR1 LNHDA, CDR2 SQIVND (reference sequence). The CDR3 has 12 residues. J lost 7 bases, V lost 6 bases, and 5 bases had no gene match.

The chain is built from TRBV27 and TRBJ1-4, with D maybe TRBD1 (5 bases). The CDR3 runs 15 residues. Germline assignment: CDR1 MNHEY and CDR2 SMNVEV (reference sequence). V lost 6 bases, J lost 3 bases, and 14 bases lay in between. DNA for the CDR3: TGTGCCAGCAGCCCCCCCGACAGAGCTAATGAAAAACTGTTTTTT. It codes for CASSPPDRANEKLFF.

The rearrangement links TRBV27 to TRBJ2-3; 10 bases are a match to TRBD2. Germline values: CDR1 MNHEY, CDR2 SMNVEV (reference sequence). The CDR3 sequence is 15 residues long. Trimming removed 3 bases from V and 7 bases from J; junction bases left unmatched: 7. The CDR3: CASSFLAGAANTQYF. CDR3 bases: TGTGCCAGCAGTTTCCTAGCGGGAGCGGCGAATACGCAGTATTTT.

This chain uses TRBV6-1 with TRBJ1-2; D might be TRBD1 (5 bases). With 5 bases removed from V and 4 bases from J, the gap between germline ends came to 14 bases. CDR3 length: 14 residues. In germline, CDR1 is MNHNS, CDR2 SASEGT. Here the CDR3 DNA reads TGTGCCAGCAGTCGGGACTGGCCGGGCTATGGCTACACCTTC. As protein: CASSRDWPGYGYTF.

V and J are TRBV6-5 and TRBJ1-5; D not certain. Looked up from germline, CDR1 is MNHEY and CDR2 is SVGAGI. With 0 bases removed from V and 10 bases from J, the gap between germline ends came to 7 bases. The CDR3 is 12 residues long. The CDR3 sequence is CASSYSTGPQHF. The CDR3 nucleotides are TGTGCCAGCAGTTACTCGACTGGTCCCCAGCATTTT.

This clone was seen once. The rearrangement uses TRBV5-1 and TRBJ2-2, with a possible D match to TRBD1 (6 bases). With 6 bases removed from V and 2 bases from J, the gap between germline ends came to 14 bases. The CDR3 is 15 amino acids. Germline V CDR1 and CDR2: SGHRS, YFSETQ. CDR3 sequence (DNA): TGCGCCAGCACCACCCGGACAGTCAACACCGGGGAGCTGTTTTTT. This gives the protein CASTTRTVNTGELFF.

This chain uses TRBV5-6 with TRBJ1-5, with 11 bases matching TRBD1. The V gene's germline CDR1 is SGHDT and CDR2 YYEEEE. V lost 0 bases to trimming and J lost 10 bases; unmatched junction nucleotides: 6. The CDR3 loop spans 15 amino acids. The CDR3 DNA reads TGTGCCAGCAGCTTGGATGGACAGGGGGCTTATCCCCAGCATTTT. Its translation: CASSLDGQGAYPQHF.

This clone has just a few counts. The chain carries TRBV18 and TRBJ2-7, with 7 bases aligning to TRBD2. V lost 5 bases, J lost 1 base, and 8 bases stayed unmatched. The CDR3 loop spans 15 amino acids. Germline V CDR1 and CDR2: KGHSH, LQKENI. CDR3: CASSGRDGGSYEQYF. The CDR3 DNA follows: TGTGCCAGCTCAGGACGGGACGGGGGGTCCTACGAGCAGTACTTC. Based on the CDR3 plus reference TRBV18 and TRBJ2-7, the full variable domain is NAGVMQNPRHLVRRRGQEARLRCSPMKGHSHVYWYRQLPEEGLKFMVYLQKENIIDESGMPKERFSAEFPKEGPSILRIQQVVRGDSAAYFCASSGRDGGSYEQYFGPGTRLTVT.

This chain uses TRBV5-1 with TRBJ2-7; D perhaps matches TRBD2 (6 bases). This CDR3 is 15 amino acids long. V was trimmed by 1 base and J by 5 bases, leaving 16 bases between them. The germline gives CDR1 SGHRS, CDR2 YFSETQ. CDR3 bases: TGCGCCAGCAGCTTGATTGGGTCAGGCGGGGACGAGCAGTACTTC. It is translated as CASSLIGSGGDEQYF. Full variable domain (rest looked up from reference TRBV5-1 and TRBJ2-7): KAGVTQTPRYLIKTRGQQVTLSCSPISGHRSVSWYQQTPGQGLQFLFEYFSETQRNKGNFPGRFSGRQFSNSRSEMNVSTLELGDSALYLCASSLIGSGGDEQYFGPGTRLTVT.

This rearrangement joins TRBV7-9 to TRBJ2-7; TRBD1 matches 7 bases. V trimming: 4 bases; J trimming: 1 base; junction bases outside the gene matches: 1. Germline values: CDR1 SEHNR, CDR2 FQNEAQ (reference sequence). The CDR3 contains 13 residues. The CDR3 is CASSWDSSYEQYF. As DNA, the CDR3 is TGTGCCAGCAGCTGGGACAGTTCCTACGAGCAGTACTTC.

V usage is TRBV11-3 and J usage is TRBJ1-3, with D unclear. CDR3 length equals 13 residues. Germline V gives CDR1 SGHNT, CDR2 YENEEA. V shed 1 base and J shed 7 bases, with 8 bases lying between them. The CDR3 DNA reads TGTGCCAGCAGCTTAGGGCCGGTGAACACCATATATTTT. It is translated as CASSLGPVNTIYF.

This chain joins TRBV5-1 and TRBJ2-7; D perhaps matches TRBD2 (6 bases). Germline assignment: CDR1 SGHRS and CDR2 YFSETQ. Trimming cost V 4 bases and J 4 bases, with 12 bases left between them. The CDR3 is made up of 13 amino acids. The CDR3 reads CASSTGGSYEQYF. The CDR3 DNA reads as TGCGCCAGCAGCACCGGGGGTTCTTACGAGCAGTACTTC.

This clone was seen a handful of times. This chain joins TRBV5-4 and TRBJ2-1; D is possibly TRBD1 or TRBD2 (5 bases each). The CDR3 spans 15 residues. Germline V lookup: CDR1 SGHNT, CDR2 YYREEE (reference sequence). Trimming stripped 0 bases from V and 8 bases from J, with 15 bases between. The DNA of the CDR3 is TGTGCCAGCAGCTTGGCCTTACTAAGGGGAGATGAGCAGTTCTTC. It is translated as CASSLALLRGDEQFF.

The J gene is TRBJ1-5, the V gene TRBV5-6; D possibly corresponds to TRBD1 (6 bases). The CDR3 runs to 15 residues. Trimming pared 0 bases from V and 7 bases from J, leaving 14 bases between. Germline CDR1 is SGHDT and CDR2 is YYEEEE. The CDR3 protein is CASSLAAGEEQPQHF. CDR3 DNA: TGTGCCAGCAGCTTGGCCGCAGGGGAAGAACAGCCCCAGCATTTT.

This sequence joins TRBV15 and TRBJ2-5, with a weak D call TRBD2 (7 bases). In germline, CDR1 is LNHNV, CDR2 YYDKDF (reference sequence). The CDR3 is 15 residues long. The V gene lost 1 base and the J gene lost 5 bases, with 14 bases spanning the gap. The CDR3 sequence: CATSRGSGGMETQYF. In DNA, the CDR3 is TGTGCCACCAGCAGAGGATCGGGGGGCATGGAGACCCAGTACTTC.

This clone has a handful of counts. The chain recombines TRBV18 with TRBJ2-7; 7 bases align to TRBD1. Germline trimming cut 5 bases from V and 1 base from J; bases unmatched to any gene: 5. The CDR3 length is 14 residues. The germline V gene has CDR1 KGHSH and CDR2 LQKENI. The CDR3 nucleotides are TGTGCCAGCTCAAGCTGGGACAGATCCTACGAGCAGTACTTC. It encodes CASSSWDRSYEQYF.

The V call is TRBV18, the J call TRBJ1-2; D not certain. CDR1 is KGHSH, CDR2 LQKENI, per germline. V was clipped by 2 bases and J by 4 bases, with 2 bases between them. This CDR3 region has 11 residues. The CDR3 protein is CASSPSYGYTF. The CDR3 nucleotides are TGTGCCAGCTCACCAAGCTATGGCTACACCTTC.

This clone was observed many times. The chain couples TRBV7-8 to TRBJ1-3; a possible D gene is TRBD1 (5 bases). The germline V gene has CDR1 SGHVS and CDR2 FQNEAQ. Between the trimmed V and J ends, which lost 0 bases and 4 bases, there was a span of 10 bases. This CDR3 is 15 amino acids long. Here the CDR3 DNA reads TGTGCCAGCAGCTTAGCCATACAGGCCGGAAACACCATATATTTT. It codes for CASSLAIQAGNTIYF.

The rearrangement links TRBV13 to TRBJ2-3; 8 bases map to TRBD2. Trimming at V came to 5 bases and at J to 4 bases, leaving 2 bases not matched to a gene. The CDR3 length is 13 residues. The germline CDR1 and CDR2 sequences are PRHDT and FYEKMQ (reference sequence). The CDR3 reads CASSGLASDTQYF. The DNA for the CDR3 is TGTGCCAGCAGCGGACTAGCATCAGATACGCAGTATTTT.

This clone was seen once. The CDR3 region has the DNA TGTGCCAGCAGTTACTCTGCAGGGCCCAAAAACATTCAGTACTTC. It codes for CASSYSAGPKNIQYF. The V gene is TRBV6-6, the J gene TRBJ2-4; D is perhaps TRBD1 (5 bases). Germline V CDR1 and CDR2: MNHNY, SVGAGI (reference sequence). Trimming left V 0 bases short and J 2 bases short, with 8 bases between. CDR3 size: 15 residues.

The rearrangement joins TRBV7-9 to TRBJ2-5, with 10 nucleotides matching TRBD2. This CDR3 region has 18 residues. Germline V gene sequence: CDR1 SEHNR, CDR2 FQNEAQ (reference sequence). J lost 4 bases, V lost 5 bases, and 16 bases had no gene match. The CDR3 bases are TGTGCCAGCAGCCCACGTTGGGTGAGCGGGGGGGAGAGAGAGACCCAGTACTTC. This gives the protein CASSPRWVSGGERETQYF.

The chain combines TRBV2 with TRBJ1-4, with D tentatively TRBD1 (6 bases). Trimming stripped 4 bases from V and 7 bases from J, with 10 bases between. The germline V gene encodes CDR1 SNHLY and CDR2 FYNNEI. The CDR3 has 13 amino acids. CDR3 region: CASSARGSEKLFF. The DNA for the CDR3 is TGTGCCAGCAGTGCGAGGGGGAGTGAAAAACTGTTTTTT.

The chain combines TRBV30 with TRBJ2-7; no clear D. The CDR3 length is 14 residues. Germline assignment: CDR1 GTSNPN and CDR2 SVGIG (reference sequence). V was shortened by 0 bases and J by 0 bases, with 9 bases between the two germline ends. Here the CDR3 reads CAWSVKLSSYEQYF. Here the CDR3 DNA reads TGTGCCTGGAGTGTAAAGTTGAGCTCCTACGAGCAGTACTTC.

The chain is built from TRBV5-4 and TRBJ2-2; tentatively, D is TRBD1 (5 bases). In germline, CDR1 is SGHNT, CDR2 YYREEE (reference sequence). The CDR3 is 14 residues long. Deletions cut 4 bases from V and 1 base from J, with 8 bases between. The CDR3 DNA sequence: TGTGCCAGCAGCCATGGACAGAACACCGGGGAGCTGTTTTTT. Residues: CASSHGQNTGELFF.